This entry is about one TCR beta chain. Its specific antigen is unknown. It has no much larger one-base neighbor in the sample; base qualities were not kept. This record comes from a study of blood T cells in healthy people across ages (dated by TCRdb to about 2015). Some background on the complete study: Template switching captured roughly one uniquely barcoded TCR beta cDNA molecule per two T cells in model experiments. To track age-related changes in TCR beta repertoire diversity, the study relied on deep sequencing normalized with unique cDNA molecular identifiers. The donors were split into four age groups: young (average around 15 years), middle-aged (about 40), aged (over 55) and long-lived (under 85). To avoid experimental bias, donors of different ages were spread randomly across the sequencing lanes. Two additional independent replicas of 1 million unique cDNA reads from the same blood draw were analyzed for two donors (one aged 18 to 29 and one aged 80 or older). Study-level results and caveats: Because profiling used bulk unsorted PBMCs, naive and antigen-experienced compartments could not be compared conclusively. The long-lived group showed more naive CD4+ T cells, fewer expanded clones and increased TCR diversity than the aged group, suggesting age selection. Estimates of total diversity based on one million sequenced T cells were regarded as lower bounds and as underestimates. Observed TCR beta diversity per million T cells fell roughly linearly with age, and a significant reduction was already apparent by age about 43. The CMV infection status of donors was not known, potentially confounding age-related changes in expanded clonotypes. The percentage of naive T cells measured by flow cytometry correlated strongly with observed TCR beta diversity.

The library was generated by 5' RACE. The sequencing machine was an Illumina HiSeq 2500. A second roughly 6 to 12 cycle PCR used a sample-barcoded 5' primer and a J-beta primer mix. Each TCR beta cDNA molecule received a unique molecular identifier from a template-switch 5' adaptor carrying 12 random nucleotides. At least 2.5 million CDR3-containing paired-end reads were obtained from each sample. First-strand cDNA was synthesized from all RNA with the Mint cDNA synthesis kit, primed by a TRBC-specific oligonucleotide. Following uracil-DNA glycosylase treatment, a first 18-cycle PCR with universal primers M1SS and BC2_uni_R was performed on all cDNA. The paper's processing steps were these. Normalization of each sample was performed by random selection of 1 million high-quality reads, each carrying a distinct molecular identifier. Instead of being binned into consensus sequences, reads that shared molecular identifiers were thrown out. CDR3 identification, clonotype clustering and error correction used MiTCR with a Q25 quality threshold and the strictest error-elimination algorithm. A nonparametric unseen species model with Euler transformation was used to estimate a lower bound on total TCR beta diversity. TCRdb's own reprocessing of the public reads used fastp at Q25 and MiXCR and kept productive beta chains. A single entry per CDR3 protein holds the most common genes and DNA from its merged rows. These V and J calls are TCRdb output, not the study's own analysis. The sample data list around 1,000,000 distinct CDR3 sequences, and around two fifths of these were observed just once. The leading ten clones occupy less than 15% of the sample.

The donors were a few dozen Caucasian individuals from Russia, aged roughly 6 to 100 years, who were systemically healthy. Roughly 11 milliliters of peripheral blood were drawn from each donor into EDTA-treated Vacutainer tubes. Ficoll-Paque density-gradient centrifugation was used to isolate PBMCs, with at least 6 million obtained per sample. Trizol reagent was used to extract total RNA from the PBMCs, yielding at least 5.5 micrograms per sample. The percentages of naive CD45RAhigh/CD27high T cells were determined by flow cytometry on a PBMC aliquot from every donor. The receptor was derived from a man aged 18 to 29 in good health. Sequencing was carried out using blood.

Read as DNA, the sequence is TGCAGTGCTAGAGGCTACGACAGGGGCAATCAGCCCCAGCATTTT. It specifies CSARGYDRGNQPQHF. This receptor chain uses TRBV20-1 and TRBJ1-5, and TRBD1 aligns with 7 junction nucleotides. The V end gives up 1 base and the J end 2 bases, leaving 5 bases in the junction not matched to a gene. The CDR3 measures 15 amino acids from cysteine to phenylalanine. Left in the record is the CDR3 DNA by itself, 45 bases read in frame from the first base. Via the germline V gene (reference sequence), CDR1 is DFQATT and CDR2 SNEGSKA.